Following are 30 T cell receptor beta chains from one sample sequenced in a study of T cells in Graves' hyperthyroidism and ophthalmopathy. RNA transcripts gave rise to amplified TCR beta CDR3 regions. Primed by the HTBI set, a first-round RT-PCR was run on the TCR CDR3. TCRdb ran MiXCR on the multiplex PCR reads and lists one entry per CDR3 protein. This sample carries hundreds of thousands of distinct CDR3 sequences, under 20% of them seen once, and the ten largest clones take around 4%. The specimen sequenced was blood. These receptors all come from a woman in her twenties or thirties with Graves' hyperthyroidism.

This sequence joins TRBV7-9 and TRBJ2-2; 9 positions agree with TRBD1. This CDR3 has 16 residues. V lost 5 bases to trimming and J lost 1 base; unmatched junction nucleotides: 5. The germline gives CDR1 SEHNR, CDR2 FQNEAQ (reference sequence). The CDR3 loop is CASSKQGAGNTGELFF. In DNA, the CDR3 is TGTGCCAGCAGCAAACAGGGGGCAGGGAACACCGGGGAGCTGTTTTTT.

This clonotype was observed at least ten times. The genes are TRBV2 and TRBJ2-2, with 7 bases matching TRBD1. The CDR3 is 15 residues long. Germline loops: CDR1 SNHLY, CDR2 FYNNEI. V gave up 4 bases and J gave up 3 bases; unmatched junction bases: 5. The CDR3 region is CASSAQGTHTGELFF. DNA for the CDR3: TGTGCCAGCAGTGCACAGGGGACGCACACCGGGGAGCTGTTTTTT. Complete variable domain (other parts from reference TRBV2 and TRBJ2-2): EPEVTQTPSHQVTQMGQEVILRCVPISNHLYFYWYRQILGQKVEFLVSFYNNEISEKSEIFDDQFSVERPDGSNFTLKIRSTKLEDSAMYFCASSAQGTHTGELFFGEGSRLTVL.

The V call is TRBV5-6, the J call TRBJ2-3, with TRBD2 matching 13 bases. The CDR3 is 16 residues long. Germline CDR1 SGHDT, CDR2 YYEEEE. The J segment lost 2 bases and the V segment lost 5 bases, leaving 5 bases of the junction unmatched. The CDR3 here is CASSYGLAGVTDTQYF. The CDR3 coding sequence is TGTGCCAGCAGTTACGGACTAGCGGGGGTCACAGATACGCAGTATTTT.

The sample holds many counts of this clonotype. The chain employs TRBV5-1 and TRBJ1-1; unclear D gene. V was trimmed by 0 bases and J by 3 bases, leaving 12 bases between them. Germline V lookup: CDR1 SGHRS, CDR2 YFSETQ. CDR3 size: 15 residues. The CDR3 DNA follows: TGCGCCAGCAGCTTGGGGGGTAGGGCGGACACTGAAGCTTTCTTT. This translates into CASSLGGRADTEAFF.

The J gene is TRBJ2-7, the V gene TRBV19, with 7 bases matching TRBD2. The trim removed 3 bases at V and 0 bases at J, leaving 5 bases unmatched. This CDR3 comprises 15 residues. Per germline, CDR1 LNHDA and CDR2 SQIVND (reference sequence). The DNA of the CDR3 is TGTGCCAGTAGTATTTCCGGGAGGAGCTCCTACGAGCAGTACTTC. It translates to CASSISGRSSYEQYF.

The chain carries TRBV25-1 and TRBJ2-7; 11 nucleotides agree with TRBD2. The trim removed 5 bases at V and 5 bases at J, leaving 2 bases unmatched. Germline CDR1 MGHDK, CDR2 SYGVNS. This CDR3 is 13 amino acids long. The CDR3 bases are TGTGCCAGCAGTAAACTAGCGGGGGACGAGCAGTACTTC. Translating gives CASSKLAGDEQYF.

This clonotype turned up a few times. A read error may explain this, as a much larger clone is one base away. The rearrangement links TRBV2 to TRBJ2-2; the D gene could be TRBD1 or TRBD2 (5 bases each). The germline V gene encodes CDR1 SNHLY and CDR2 FYNNEI. V lost 6 bases to trimming and J lost 1 base, with 9 bases between them. This CDR3 is 14 amino acids long. The CDR3 region has the DNA TGTGCCAGCAGCCGGGACGTGAACACCGGGGAGCTGTTTTTT. Encoded protein: CASSRDVNTGELFF.

This clonotype was seen at least ten times. The gene calls are TRBV20-1 and TRBJ2-2; D is unresolved. Trimming removed 5 bases at V and 6 bases at J, with 10 bases between. The V gene's germline CDR1 is DFQATT and CDR2 SNEGSKA (reference sequence). The CDR3 covers 12 residues. As DNA, the CDR3 is TGCAGTGCTCCTTCCGCGCCCGGGGAGCTGTTTTTT. It is translated as CSAPSAPGELFF.

The sample holds many counts of this clonotype. The rearrangement joins TRBV28 to TRBJ2-1, with TRBD2 identical over 11 bases. CDR3 length equals 15 residues. V shed 3 bases, J shed 6 bases, and the junction held 4 bases outside the gene matches. Germline lookup yields CDR1 MDHEN and CDR2 SYDVKM. CDR3 loop: CASSFSGRAGNEQFF. The CDR3 nucleotides read TGTGCCAGCAGTTTTAGCGGGAGGGCCGGCAATGAGCAGTTCTTC.

This clonotype was counted many times. The chain combines TRBV11-3 with TRBJ2-7; TRBD2 is a possible D gene (6 bases). Germline V lookup: CDR1 SGHNT, CDR2 YENEEA. CDR3 length: 15 amino acids. Between the trimmed V and J ends, which lost 4 bases and 3 bases, there was a span of 16 bases. The CDR3 bases are TGTGCCAGCAGCTCGCGGGACGGAACTTTCTACGAGCAGTACTTC. Protein product: CASSSRDGTFYEQYF. The entire variable domain, with the rest obtained from reference TRBV11-3 and TRBJ2-7, is as follows: EAGVVQSPRYKIIEKKQPVAFWCNPISGHNTLYWYLQNLGQGPELLIRYENEEAVDDSQLPKDRFSAERLKGVDSTLKIQPAELGDSAVYLCASSSRDGTFYEQYFGPGTRLTVT.

This clonotype was picked up a small number of times. This chain uses TRBV15 with TRBJ2-3; 7 nucleotides align to TRBD2. The CDR3 is made up of 16 amino acids. With V trimmed by 3 bases and J by 3 bases, 9 bases remained unmatched. CDR1 LNHNV and CDR2 YYDKDF come from the germline V gene (reference sequence). DNA for the CDR3: TGTGCCACCAGCAGGAGGGACTTGGGAGGGACAGATACGCAGTATTTT. Its protein is CATSRRDLGGTDTQYF.

This clonotype has a count of ten or more. V is TRBV7-2 and J is TRBJ1-2, with TRBD1 identical over 9 bases. Germline CDR1 reads SGHTA; CDR2 reads FQGNSA. V trimming: 5 bases; J trimming: 0 bases; junction bases outside the gene matches: 4. This CDR3 is 15 amino acids long. In DNA, the CDR3 is TGTGCCAGCAGCCGAGGACAGGGGTCTAACTATGGCTACACCTTC. The encoded protein is CASSRGQGSNYGYTF.

The CDR3 nucleotides read TGTGCCAGCAGTTACTCGACAGGGGAAACCGGGGAGCTGTTTTTT. It specifies CASSYSTGETGELFF. This rearrangement joins TRBV6-5 to TRBJ2-2; 8 bases map to TRBD1. The germline CDR1 and CDR2 sequences are MNHEY and SVGAGI. Trimming cost V 0 bases and J 5 bases; bases outside gene matches: 2. The CDR3 consists of 15 residues.

V usage is TRBV24-1 and J usage is TRBJ1-1; D is undetermined. CDR1 KGHDR and CDR2 SFDVKD come from the germline V gene. V was shortened by 5 bases and J by 0 bases, with 15 bases between the two germline ends. This CDR3 is 16 amino acids long. CDR3 DNA: TGTGCCACCAGTGGAATAAGCAGCCTCATGAACACTGAAGCTTTCTTT. Translation: CATSGISSLMNTEAFF.

This clonotype was recorded many times. V is TRBV28 and J is TRBJ1-1; 8 bases align to TRBD1. Per the germline V gene, CDR1 is MDHEN and CDR2 is SYDVKM. The CDR3 spans 14 residues. With 5 bases clipped from V and 3 bases from J, the junction kept 5 bases outside the gene matches. CDR3 DNA sequence: TGTGCCAGCAGTCCTACAGGGGGGGACACTGAAGCTTTCTTT. Its protein product is CASSPTGGDTEAFF.

This chain uses TRBV13 with TRBJ2-1, with 7 bases lining up with TRBD2. This CDR3 has 16 amino acids. In germline, CDR1 is PRHDT, CDR2 FYEKMQ (reference sequence). Germline trimming cut 5 bases from V and 4 bases from J; bases unmatched to any gene: 11. The CDR3 region is CASSLLAEGGYNEQFF. DNA for the CDR3: TGTGCCAGCAGCCTCCTAGCGGAGGGTGGTTACAATGAGCAGTTCTTC.

The gene calls are TRBV13 and TRBJ2-2, with 7 nucleotides matching TRBD2. CDR3 length equals 17 residues. The germline gives CDR1 PRHDT, CDR2 FYEKMQ (reference sequence). Unmatched junction bases numbered 8, after V lost 4 bases and J lost 0 bases. The chain's CDR3 is CASSSRLAHANTGELFF. In nucleotides, the CDR3 is TGTGCCAGCAGCTCACGACTAGCCCACGCGAACACCGGGGAGCTGTTTTTT.

There are many counts of this clonotype. The CDR3 nucleotides are TGCAGTGCTAGAGAACTAGCGGGGCTCTACGAGCAGTACTTC. As protein: CSARELAGLYEQYF. The V call is TRBV20-1, the J call TRBJ2-7; 10 bases are shared with TRBD2. The CDR3 loop spans 14 amino acids. V trimming: 0 bases; J trimming: 3 bases; junction bases outside the gene matches: 2. Germline loops: CDR1 DFQATT, CDR2 SNEGSKA (reference sequence).

The genes are TRBV7-2 and TRBJ2-1; 8 nucleotides match TRBD2. The CDR3 has 15 residues. Trimming took 4 bases from V and 8 from J; bases not matched to a gene: 10. The germline V gene encodes CDR1 SGHTA and CDR2 FQGNSA. The CDR3 region has the DNA TGTGCCAGCAGCTCCGGGACTAGAGGGCGGCATGAGCAGTTCTTC. Its protein product is CASSSGTRGRHEQFF.

There are a few counts of this clonotype. The chain combines TRBV2 with TRBJ2-2; the D is unclear. Per germline, CDR1 SNHLY and CDR2 FYNNEI. V was shortened by 6 bases and J by 5 bases, with 10 bases between the two germline ends. CDR3 length equals 13 residues. CDR3 sequence reads: CASRLGRTGELFF. CDR3 nucleotide sequence: TGTGCCAGCAGGTTAGGGCGGACCGGGGAGCTGTTTTTT.

This clonotype was recorded many times. The chain is built from TRBV6-1 and TRBJ2-7, with 10 positions matching TRBD2. The CDR3 covers 14 residues. The V gene end was trimmed by 4 bases and the J gene end by 0 bases; junction bases not matched to a gene: 0. Looked up from germline, CDR1 is MNHNS and CDR2 is SASEGT. The CDR3 sequence is CASSGLAGSYEQYF. The CDR3 nucleotides read TGTGCCAGCAGTGGACTAGCGGGCTCCTACGAGCAGTACTTC.

To note about this clonotype: One junction end disagrees with the germline gene, perhaps due to a read error. V and J are TRBV7-2 and TRBJ2-1; D is possibly TRBD1 (5 bases). Germline CDR1 SGHTA, CDR2 FQGNSA. There are 15 residues in the CDR3. The CDR3 spells CASSRRQQTYNEQSF. The DNA for the CDR3 is TGTGCCAGCAGTCGAAGACAGCAAACCTACAATGAGCAGTCCTTC.

This clonotype was recorded a few times. The rearrangement uses TRBV9 and TRBJ1-6; D not certain. Trimming left V 0 bases short and J 7 bases short, with 5 bases between. The length of the CDR3 is 13 residues. Per germline, CDR1 SGDLS and CDR2 YYNGEE. DNA for the CDR3: TGTGCCAGCAGCGTAGGGCGGAATTCACCCCTCCACTTT. Its translation: CASSVGRNSPLHF.

Remarks on this clonotype: A read error may be the cause here, since a much bigger clone is one base away. The chain uses TRBV20-1 and TRBJ1-2; no clear D gene. The CDR3 covers 12 residues. V was pared by 3 bases and J by 4 bases, with 9 bases between. Germline V gene sequence: CDR1 DFQATT, CDR2 SNEGSKA (reference sequence). This chain's CDR3 is CSASGRSYGYTF. The CDR3 bases are TGCAGTGCTAGTGGCAGAAGCTATGGCTACACCTTC.

This clonotype was detected ten times or more. The rearrangement uses TRBV20-1 and TRBJ2-3; 10 positions agree with TRBD2. The CDR3 extends over 14 amino acids. Germline lookup yields CDR1 DFQATT and CDR2 SNEGSKA (reference sequence). V lost 5 bases to trimming and J lost 4 bases; unmatched junction nucleotides: 6. CDR3 residues: CSAPLAGASDTQYF. The CDR3 nucleotides are TGCAGTGCTCCTCTAGCGGGAGCGTCAGATACGCAGTATTTT.

V usage is TRBV28 and J usage is TRBJ1-5; 10 bases are a match to TRBD1. CDR1 and CDR2 (germline): MDHEN, SYDVKM. With 5 bases clipped from V and 0 bases from J, the junction kept 1 base outside the gene matches. The CDR3 covers 15 residues. CDR3 sequence reads: CASSGTGVSNQPQHF. CDR3 nucleotide sequence: TGTGCCAGCAGTGGGACAGGGGTTAGCAATCAGCCCCAGCATTTT.

The sample holds a few counts of this clonotype. The genes are TRBV7-9 and TRBJ1-5; no clear D. The V gene's germline CDR1 is SEHNR and CDR2 FQNEAQ (reference sequence). There are 13 residues in the CDR3. V was pared by 0 bases and J by 7 bases, with 7 bases between. CDR3 DNA: TGTGCCAGCAGCTTAGCGCGGGAGCAGCCCCAGCATTTT. Its translation: CASSLAREQPQHF.

This clonotype was observed at least ten times. The chain recombines TRBV6-1 with TRBJ2-5; weak D call: TRBD1 (5 bases). This CDR3 is 13 amino acids long. Germline V gene data show CDR1 as MNHNS and CDR2 as SASEGT. Trimming left V 5 bases short and J 5 bases short, with 12 bases between. The CDR3 nucleotides read TGTGCCAGCAGTCGACAGTTTTCGGAGACCCAGTACTTC. Its protein is CASSRQFSETQYF.

This clonotype was detected ten times or more. The chain is built from TRBV6-2 or TRBV6-3 and TRBJ2-1, with D unclear. This CDR3 contains 16 residues. Germline V gives CDR1 MNHEY, CDR2 SVGEGT. The V end lost 0 bases, the J end lost 0 bases, and 9 bases lay between the germline ends. CDR3: CASSYSPLSSYNEQFF. In DNA, the CDR3 is TGTGCCAGCAGTTACTCCCCACTGAGCTCCTACAATGAGCAGTTCTTC.

This clonotype showed up just a few times. The rearrangement joins TRBV29-1 to TRBJ2-7; a possible D gene is TRBD1 (5 bases). CDR1 SQVTM and CDR2 ANQGSEA come from the germline V gene. V lost 7 bases and J 0 bases, leaving 16 bases between the germline ends. This CDR3 has 14 amino acids. CDR3 DNA: TGCAGCGCCCTAGACAGTGATAGCTCCTACGAGCAGTACTTC. It is translated as CSALDSDSSYEQYF.